The 9 T cell receptor beta chains below come from one sample, sequenced in a study of blood T cell repertoires in COVID-19. Produced via immunoSEQ multiplex PCR; TCRdb's table is partial and in-frame only. The sample lists 120,000 or so clones; 85% to 90% were seen once. The sample comprised peripheral blood. The receptor set was obtained from a man between 65 and 85 years old who had recovered from COVID-19.

The rearrangement uses TRBV5-1 and TRBJ1-6; TRBD1 matches 8 bases. The CDR3 has 15 residues. V lost 2 bases, J lost 5 bases, and 3 bases stayed unmatched. Germline CDR1 and CDR2: SGHRS and YFSETQ. CDR3 nucleotide sequence: TGCGCCAGCAGCTTCGGGACAGGCCATAATTCACCCCTCCACTTT. Amino acid sequence: CASSFGTGHNSPLHF.

CDR3 region: CASRRHSLRGGGYGYTF. CDR3 DNA sequence: TGTGCCAGCAGACGTCATTCCCTCCGGGGGGGTGGGTATGGCTACACCTTC. The chain couples TRBV7-8 to TRBJ1-2, with TRBD1 as a possible D gene (5 bases). V was pared by 6 bases and J by 5 bases, with 25 bases between. The CDR3 sequence is 17 residues long. Looked up from germline, CDR1 is SGHVS and CDR2 is FQNEAQ.

About this clone itself: The junction differs from germline at one of its ends, possibly a read error. The chain carries TRBV5-4 and TRBJ1-1; unclear D gene. Looked up from germline, CDR1 is SGHNT and CDR2 is YYREEE (reference sequence). The CDR3 sequence is 15 residues long. The CDR3 loop reads CASSLVSRQNSEAFF. CDR3 sequence (DNA): TGTGCCAGCAGCTTGGTTTCTCGGCAGAACAGTGAAGCTTTCTTT.

This chain connects TRBV10-3 to TRBJ1-1; TRBD1 matches at 10 bases. The CDR3 covers 18 residues. J lost 1 base, V lost 2 bases, and 10 bases had no gene match. Germline V gene lookup returns CDR1 ENHRY and CDR2 SYGVKD. This CDR3 reads CAISERGQGGRRNTEAFF. CDR3 bases: TGTGCCATCAGTGAGCGTGGACAGGGGGGACGAAGGAACACTGAAGCTTTCTTT.

This chain joins TRBV27 and TRBJ2-7; D might be TRBD1 (6 bases). This CDR3 contains 15 residues. Between the trimmed V and J ends, which lost 7 bases and 3 bases, there was a span of 19 bases. CDR1 MNHEY and CDR2 SMNVEV come from the germline V gene (reference sequence). The CDR3 spells CASTPLGTRHYEQYF. DNA for the CDR3: TGTGCCAGCACCCCCCTAGGGACAAGGCACTACGAGCAGTACTTC.

The chain recombines TRBV6-1 with TRBJ2-5; D unclear. Germline-derived CDR1 and CDR2 are MNHNS and SASEGT. The CDR3 has 13 residues. Trimming removed 3 bases from V and 0 bases from J, with 5 bases in between. Here the CDR3 DNA reads TGTGCCAGCAGTGAGGTAGACCAAGAGACCCAGTACTTC. Protein sequence: CASSEVDQETQYF.

J is TRBJ2-5 and V is TRBV19; 7 bases are a match to TRBD1. The CDR3 is made up of 14 amino acids. J was trimmed by 7 bases and V by 6 bases; bases with no gene match: 11. CDR1 and CDR2 from the germline V gene are LNHDA and SQIVND (reference sequence). CDR3 residues: CASRVTGSGGTQYF. The CDR3 DNA follows: TGTGCCAGTAGGGTGACAGGGAGTGGGGGGACCCAGTACTTC.

The rearrangement links TRBV28 to TRBJ1-4; the D gene is possibly TRBD1 (6 bases). Germline CDR1 is MDHEN and CDR2 is SYDVKM. The CDR3 contains 17 residues. Trimming left V 7 bases short and J 2 bases short, with 20 bases between. CDR3 amino acids: CASIRGGASGTNEKLFF. The CDR3 nucleotides read TGTGCCAGCATCCGGGGGGGGGCCTCCGGGACTAATGAAAAACTGTTTTTT.

The V and J genes are TRBV15 and TRBJ2-1, with D possibly TRBD1 on 5 matching bases. The CDR3 sequence is 16 residues long. V was pared by 0 bases and J by 4 bases, with 13 bases between. Germline CDR1 LNHNV, CDR2 YYDKDF (reference sequence). This chain's CDR3 is CATSRDYGAGYNEQFF. The CDR3 DNA reads as TGTGCCACCAGCAGAGATTATGGGGCAGGATACAATGAGCAGTTCTTC.